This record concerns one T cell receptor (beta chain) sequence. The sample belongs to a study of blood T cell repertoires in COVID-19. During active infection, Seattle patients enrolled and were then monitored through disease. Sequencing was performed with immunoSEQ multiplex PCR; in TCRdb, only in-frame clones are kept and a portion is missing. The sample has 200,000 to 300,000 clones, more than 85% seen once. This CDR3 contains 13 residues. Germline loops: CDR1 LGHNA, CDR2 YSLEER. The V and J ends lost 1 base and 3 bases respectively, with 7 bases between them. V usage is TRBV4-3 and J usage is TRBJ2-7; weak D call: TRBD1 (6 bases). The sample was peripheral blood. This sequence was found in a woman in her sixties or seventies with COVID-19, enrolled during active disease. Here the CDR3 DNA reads TGCGCCAGCAGCCAAGCACAGGGCTACGAGCAGTACTTC. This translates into CASSQAQGYEQYF.